This T cell receptor beta chain originates from a study of ipilimumab plus nivolumab after autologous stem cell transplantation. About the study: Myeloma cases were transplant-naive high-risk or relapsed within 3 years post first autologous transplant. Study-wide results and limits: Per the authors, repertoire, Treg and microbiota data justify further study.

The CDR3 contains 17 residues. V was cut by 5 bases and J by 0 bases, with 14 bases left in between. In germline, CDR1 is SGHVS, CDR2 FNYEAQ. Assay: immunoSEQ multiplex PCR; the TCRdb copy retains only in-frame clones and omits some. Of some 45,000 clones in the sample, around nine tenths are singletons; the top ten hold approximately 0.83%. In this sample, this clone turned up once. The antigen remains unidentified. Through week 26, nivolumab 3 mg/kg IV was given weeks 1, 4, 7, 10, then biweekly. The receptor comes from a male donor with multiple myeloma. V is TRBV7-6 and J is TRBJ2-6; no clear D gene. The sample here was PBMCs, taken in a trial of ipilimumab plus nivolumab as post-transplant consolidation. The CDR3: CASSLFSLTSGANVLTF. The CDR3 nucleotides read TGTGCCAGCAGCCTCTTCTCCCTGACCTCTGGGGCCAACGTCCTGACTTTC.